The present entry profiles one T cell receptor beta chain with its context. Produced via immunoSEQ multiplex PCR; TCRdb's table is partial and in-frame only. The table lists around 120,000 clones, about 85% of them singletons. The length of the CDR3 is 15 residues. Between the trimmed V and J ends, which lost 6 bases and 0 bases, there was a span of 14 bases. Germline loops: CDR1 SGHRS, CDR2 YFSETQ. The entry originates in a study of PD-L1 blockade in urothelial cancer. Overall study context: Of prior chemotherapy regimens, patients had received between 0 and 3.

Patients were living with locally advanced or metastatic urothelial carcinoma. Each patient contributed between 1 and 8 total time points of blood mononuclear cells, pretreatment and during treatment. The specimen was PBMCs, collected around atezolizumab (anti-PD-L1) treatment. The receptor's source is a man aged 50 or older with urothelial cancer. The rearrangement uses TRBV5-1 and TRBJ2-3; tentative D call: TRBD1 (6 bases). CDR3 bases: TGCGCCAGCACCCGCGGACAGCCGAGCACAGATACGCAGTATTTT. Its protein product is CASTRGQPSTDTQYF.